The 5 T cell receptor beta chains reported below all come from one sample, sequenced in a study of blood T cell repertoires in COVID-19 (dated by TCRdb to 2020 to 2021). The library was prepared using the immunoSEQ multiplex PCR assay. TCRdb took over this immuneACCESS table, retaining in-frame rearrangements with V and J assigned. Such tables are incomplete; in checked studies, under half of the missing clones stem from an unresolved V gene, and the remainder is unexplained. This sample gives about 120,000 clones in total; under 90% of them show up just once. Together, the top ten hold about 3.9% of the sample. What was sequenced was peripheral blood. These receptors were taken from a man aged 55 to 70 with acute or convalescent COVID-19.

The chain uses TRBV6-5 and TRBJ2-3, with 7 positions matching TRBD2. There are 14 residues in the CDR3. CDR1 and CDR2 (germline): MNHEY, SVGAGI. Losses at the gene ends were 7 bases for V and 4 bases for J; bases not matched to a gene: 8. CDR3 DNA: TGTGCCAGCAATTCATTGGGGGGGGCAGATACGCAGTATTTT. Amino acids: CASNSLGGADTQYF.

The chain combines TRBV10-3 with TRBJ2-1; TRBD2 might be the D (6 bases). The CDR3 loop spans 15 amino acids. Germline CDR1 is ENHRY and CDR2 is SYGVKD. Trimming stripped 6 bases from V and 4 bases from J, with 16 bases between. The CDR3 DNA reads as TGTGCCATCAGCCTACCGGGAGAATTATACAATGAGCAGTTCTTC. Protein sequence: CAISLPGELYNEQFF.

CDR3 protein: CASSRQGANTGELFF. The DNA of the CDR3 is TGTGCCAGCAGCCGACAGGGGGCGAACACCGGGGAGCTGTTTTTT. V gene TRBV5-4 combines with J gene TRBJ2-2; TRBD1 matches 9 bases. V dropped 4 bases and J dropped 0; count of bases not matched to a gene: 1. This CDR3 has 15 residues. From germline, CDR1 is SGHNT and CDR2 YYREEE (reference sequence).

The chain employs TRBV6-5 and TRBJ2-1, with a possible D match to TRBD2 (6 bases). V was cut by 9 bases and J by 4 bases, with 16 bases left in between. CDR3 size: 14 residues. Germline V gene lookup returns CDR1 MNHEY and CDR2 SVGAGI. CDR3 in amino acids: CASKRLANYNEQFF. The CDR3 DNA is TGTGCCAGTAAGCGGCTAGCGAATTACAATGAGCAGTTCTTC.

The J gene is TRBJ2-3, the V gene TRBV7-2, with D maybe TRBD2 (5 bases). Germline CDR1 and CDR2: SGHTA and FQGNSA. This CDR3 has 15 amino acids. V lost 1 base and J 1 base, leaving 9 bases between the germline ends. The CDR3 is CASSLDVRGTDTQYF. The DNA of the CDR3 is TGTGCCAGCAGCTTAGATGTGAGGGGCACAGATACGCAGTATTTT.